This entry concerns a single T cell receptor (beta chain). What it binds is unknown. These data come from a study of T cell responses to AZD1222 COVID-19 vaccine. Study-level points and caveats: Repertoire collection took place solely once the T cell response had peaked. Only 5 or 6 individuals given AZD1222 were seropositive at baseline. The donor cohort was predominantly white British with a female majority, and clonal diversity may have been underestimated.

The V end was cut by 3 bases, the J end by 1 base, with 12 bases between. The CDR3 has 16 residues. Germline CDR1 and CDR2: SGHTA and FQGNSA. TCRdb's copy holds only in-frame clones and misses some; the assay was immunoSEQ multiplex PCR. Of approximately 100,000 clones in the sample, roughly 90% are singletons; the top ten hold approximately 1.1%. V usage is TRBV7-2 and J usage is TRBJ2-2, with D tentatively TRBD2 (6 bases). The clonotype originates from an adult in good health. This specimen consisted of peripheral blood, obtained on day 0 of AZD1222 vaccination. CDR3 nucleotide sequence: TGTGCCAGCAGCTTTGCGAGTAGCGGGAACACCGGGGAGCTGTTTTTT. Protein product: CASSFASSGNTGELFF.